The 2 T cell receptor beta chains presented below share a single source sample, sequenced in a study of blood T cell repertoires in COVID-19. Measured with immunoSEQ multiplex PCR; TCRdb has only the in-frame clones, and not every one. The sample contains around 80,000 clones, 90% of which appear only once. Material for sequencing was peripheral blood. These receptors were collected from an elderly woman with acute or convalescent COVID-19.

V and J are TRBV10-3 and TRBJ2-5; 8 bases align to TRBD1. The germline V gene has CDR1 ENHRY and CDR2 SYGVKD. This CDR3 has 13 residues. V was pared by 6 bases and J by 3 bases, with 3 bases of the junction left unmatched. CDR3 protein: CAISDRGKETQYF. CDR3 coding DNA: TGTGCCATCAGCGACAGGGGCAAAGAGACCCAGTACTTC.

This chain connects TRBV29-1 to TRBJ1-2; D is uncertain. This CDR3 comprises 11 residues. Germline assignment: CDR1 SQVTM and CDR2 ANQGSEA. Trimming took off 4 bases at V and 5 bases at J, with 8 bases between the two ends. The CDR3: CSVVRGYGYTF. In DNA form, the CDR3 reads TGCAGCGTTGTGAGAGGGTATGGCTACACCTTC.